A selection of T cell receptor beta chains follows, all from one sample in a study of cytomegalovirus exposure and HLA in healthy donors. The repertoire was sequenced with immunoSEQ multiplex PCR; TCRdb's copy has only in-frame clones and lacks some. The profile shows about 98,000 clones, around 88% of them singletons. The sample taken for sequencing was PBMCs. These receptors were taken from a woman in her twenties or thirties in good health and CMV-seronegative. Each CDR3 is given with its conserved first and last residue. The D gene is left open where the match is weak. The listing skips clone size in some rows; elsewhere it reads once, few, many or a size class.

>TRBV5-4|few|TRBJ2-1|17|-
TGTGCCAGCAGCTCTGGGGTGGGATTTAGCGCCTACAATGAGCAGTTCTTC
CASSSGVGFSAYNEQFF
>TRBV7-2|-|TRBJ2-1|12|-
TGTGCCAGCAGCTCTCCTGGCCGTGAGCAGTTCTTC
CASSSPGREQFF
>TRBV4-3|-|TRBJ2-3|16|TRBD2
TGCGCCAGCAGCCAAGCCAGACTAGCGGGAGGAGATACGCAGTATTTT
CASSQARLAGGDTQYF
>TRBV5-5|-|TRBJ2-3|17|-
TGTGCCAGCAGCCCCAGACTAGGAGGGGCCTATACAGATACGCAGTATTTT
CASSPRLGGAYTDTQYF
>TRBV7-7|-|TRBJ2-5|16|TRBD1
TGTGCCAGCAGCCTCGGGACAGGAGGGAATCAAGAGACCCAGTACTTC
CASSLGTGGNQETQYF
>TRBV11-2|-|TRBJ2-5|17|TRBD2
TGTGCCAGCAGCTTAATCGGACTAGCGGGGGTTAGGGAGACCCAGTACTTC
CASSLIGLAGVRETQYF
>TRBV5-8|-|TRBJ2-7|14|-
TGTGCCAGCAGCTTCCGCAGTGGCGCGGGGGAGCAGTACTTC
CASSFRSGAGEQYF
>TRBV19|-|TRBJ2-3|12|-
-
CASSLERDTQYF
>TRBV5-1|-|TRBJ1-3|14|-
TGCGCCAGCAGCCTTCAGGGTTCTGGAAACACCATATATTTT
CASSLQGSGNTIYF
>TRBV15|-|TRBJ1-3|12|-
TGTGCCACCAGCAGAGATCGGAACACCATATATTTT
CATSRDRNTIYF
>TRBV10-3|-|TRBJ1-1|16|TRBD1
TGTGCCATCAGTGCTATAGGGACAGGGGTGAACACTGAAGCTTTCTTT
CAISAIGTGVNTEAFF
>TRBV19|-|TRBJ1-2|13|-
TGTGCCACCTTCCACCGCGTTCGGTATGGCTACACCTTC
CATFHRVRYGYTF
>TRBV7-2|once|TRBJ1-5|13|-
TGTGCCAGCAGCTTCCAGGGTTTTCAGCCCCAGCATTTT
CASSFQGFQPQHF